This TCR beta chain was captured in a study of blood T cells in healthy people across ages. Primed by a sample-barcoded 5' primer and a J-beta primer mix, a second PCR proceeded for 7 to 11 cycles. TCRdb redid the calling of the 5' RACE reads with MiXCR, one entry per CDR3 protein. The sample yields 1.5 million to 2 million distinct CDR3 sequences, under 30% seen once. Broader study findings: A greater number of naive CD4+ cells and higher diversity distinguished long-lived donors from aged donors.

Germline CDR1 SGHTA, CDR2 FQGNSA. The CDR3 runs to 16 residues. V dropped 6 bases and J dropped 4; count of bases not matched to a gene: 12. This clonotype was counted a few times. What it recognizes is unknown. This clonotype was sampled from a woman aged 25-40 years in good health. This chain uses TRBV7-2 with TRBJ2-1; TRBD2 matches 7 bases. Sequencing input: blood. DNA for the CDR3: TGTGCCAGCAGTAGGACCGGGACTACACCTTACAATGAGCAGTTCTTC. It specifies CASSRTGTTPYNEQFF.